A single T cell receptor beta chain is shown here with its context. Its binding antigen is unknown. Nothing much larger sits one base from this clone, and base qualities are not available. In total, 600 or so healthy bone marrow donors made up the cohort. All cohort members were sampled while nominally healthy, although unrecorded immune exposures were likely present. The donor tested CMV seropositive and was one of the 289 seropositive cohort members. Every donor gave a peripheral blood sample, and the peripheral blood mononuclear cells from that sample were used for TCR beta sequencing. Genomic DNA was extracted from the blood cell samples with the Qiagen DNeasy Blood Extraction Kit. The data stem from a study of cytomegalovirus exposure and HLA in healthy donors (dated by TCRdb to the late 2010s). Concerning the study at large: An earlier analysis of 587 of the donors reported approximately 260 Gb of sequence data and approximately 120 million unique TCR beta sequences obtained from around 180 million T cells. Rather than using new phenotypic data, the later analysis identified candidate immune exposures from TCR beta sequences and from how often those sequences occurred across donors. The study was designed to test whether signatures of past pathogen exposure could be identified by cataloging public T cell receptors. HLA typing included class I and class II loci at four-digit resolution. Four to six DR-DQ haplotypes were handled as single units for association and clustering, since linkage in the cohort was strong. A later analysis re-examined previously published TCR beta repertoires from over 500 donors and added high-resolution HLA genotyping to investigate patterns of TCR occurrence. Typing coverage varied by locus: about 629-640 donors for A, B, C, DRB1 and DQB1; about 520 for DQA1; more than 600 for DPA1; 400 to 480 for DPB1. Donor age, sex, ethnicity and CMV serostatus were compiled alongside the repertoire data. Roughly 310 gigabases of sequencing data and around 87 million unique TCR sequences were included in an early release covering about 600 HLA-typed donors. All discovery cohort repertoires had been generated on a single sequencing platform. Genome-wide SNP genotypes for about 65% of the roughly 670 donors were used in a later genetic analysis, which treated that subset as a discovery cohort. Besides the first cohort of roughly 660 subjects, a separate validation cohort made up of 120 different subjects was used. Of the 300 to 500 genotyped donors, approximately 80% were placed in the genetic ancestry cluster associated with self-reported Caucasian donors. Among roughly 400 genotyped donors of the cohort, an average of roughly 230,000 unique TCR beta nucleotide sequences was sequenced per donor, of which 15% to 20% were non-productive. To decide whether each TCR beta V gene segment behaved as functional or pseudogenic, an earlier analysis of some 600 of the donors relied on high-throughput TCR beta sequencing. The T cell repertoires of 666 subjects were profiled by immunosequencing and related to cytomegalovirus serostatus. The study combined high-throughput TCR immunosequencing, statistical association of individual TCRs with disease status, and machine learning to predict cytomegalovirus infection status. On the study overall, not on this receptor specifically: In both the original and validation cohorts, the classifier was reported to diagnose cytomegalovirus status with high specificity and sensitivity. Strong co-occurrence of HLA alleles, especially DR and DQ, made assigning TCR associations to individual alleles difficult. An association between a missense DCLRE1C variant and V-gene and J-gene trimming of TCR beta chains was found in a later genetic analysis and replicated in an independent cohort. Most TCR sequences were observed very rarely across donors, whereas some public TCRs were present in many individuals. A cluster of highly shared sequence variants was judged likely to be a technical artifact of the sequencing pipeline. Because counts were too low, more than 15 rarely observed V segments, including chromosome 9 orphons, were left out of the earlier analysis of approximately 580 of the donors. CMV serostatus was the only immune exposure information available for the cohort. Linkage disequilibrium might explain the correlated functional status among segregating V segments, but an unknown experimental factor could not be ruled out. In a later analysis, HLA-associated TCR beta chains were found to be more clonally expanded and to have lower generation probabilities than equally common non-associated chains. In vitro tests confirmed that a few of the cytomegalovirus-associated TCR beta chains recognize cytomegalovirus antigens. This cohort had only TCR beta chains sequenced, and the lack of alpha or paired-chain data limited which features could be detected. In a later analysis, TCR association rates were found to vary across HLA loci, with the most associated TCRs seen for DRB1 alleles and the fewest for HLA-C alleles. It was suggested by the authors that the approach could potentially be generalized to other disease states and immunological phenotypes. The study listed over 150 TCR beta chains as associated with cytomegalovirus. Broadly in line with IMGT annotations, most TCR beta V segments showed up in productive rearrangements about 87% or about 30% of the time in an earlier analysis of roughly 590 of the donors. According to a later analysis, most CMV-associated TCR beta chains appeared to be HLA-restricted, and the HLA associations seemed to be driven largely by CMV exposure. Because HLA typing was missing for some donors at each locus, association tests included only the typed subset. A further reported finding was that TCR beta sequences accurately predicted the HLA-A and HLA-B alleles for most subjects in the first cohort. Some IMGT-functional V segments, including TRBV6-2 and TRBV6-3, could not be told apart with the 87-base-pair reads, so those segments were excluded. A later genetic analysis reported fewer N-insertions in productive TCRs among donors in an Asian-associated ancestry cluster than the approximately 700-donor mean. Roughly uniform sequencing depth across donors was assumed in presence/absence analyses, although this assumption may not hold. A later analysis associated 16,951 TCR beta sequences with specific HLA alleles at a false discovery rate of 0.05. In a later analysis, several top co-occurrence clusters were reported to appear linked to parvovirus B19, influenza, CMV and Epstein-Barr virus.

Library construction relied on the immunoSEQ multiplex PCR assay. For the multiplex PCR, a mixture combining 60 forward primers for TCR Vbeta segments and 13 reverse primers for TCR Jbeta segments was used. A multiplex PCR assay on genomic DNA amplified the CDR3 region of rearranged TCR beta genes. The Illumina HiSeq System was used to sequence the amplified TCR beta libraries as 87-base-pair reads. Per the source publication's procedure: A later analysis counted 75 million to 100 million unique TCR beta chains across the 690 or so repertoires, and roughly 9.9 million of these chains were shared by at least two donors. A nearest-neighbor algorithm error-corrected the raw reads and collapsed the reads into unique sequences, merging closely related sequences to remove PCR and sequencing errors. V, D and J gene segments were assigned by aligning CDR3 sequences to IMGT reference sequences. For a sequence to be retained, a match of at least six nucleotides to both a V gene segment and a J gene segment was required. Rearrangements were called productive when the CDR3 lacked stop codons and stayed in frame with V and J; all others were non-productive. CDR3 was defined according to IMGT convention as the region running from the second conserved V-encoded cysteine to the conserved J-encoded phenylalanine. Sequences without an unambiguous match to a single V gene segment were excluded from the earlier analysis of several hundred of the donors. In an earlier analysis of 587 of the donors, a V segment was called functional when productive rearrangements were above 56.7%, and segregating when the standard deviation between donors exceeded 5%. A statistical classification framework was developed to diagnose cytomegalovirus status using the catalog of TCR beta chain sequences. V and J gene assignment, in a later analysis, came from comparing TCR nucleotide sequences with IMGT/GENE-DB human TR gene sequences. A later analysis assigned CDR3 sequences and most-parsimonious VDJ recombination scenarios with the TCRdist pipeline. In a later analysis, each TCR beta chain was defined by its CDR3 amino acid sequence together with its V-gene family, and reads lacking a unique V-gene family were excluded. A later analysis removed 450 to 600 highly shared, low-generation-probability nucleotide sequences to deal with suspected cross-contamination and a sequencing artifact. In a later analysis, a clonal expansion index was calculated for each public chain from normalized within-repertoire ranks of inferred template counts. In a later analysis, generation probabilities were computed with a VDJ recombination model fitted to out-of-frame rearrangements, and the resulting probabilities were checked against IGoR. In a later analysis, hypergeometric tests were used to score TCR-TCR, TCR-HLA and TCR-CMV co-occurrence, with a repertoire-size bias correction applied to TCR pairs. To estimate false discovery rates, a later analysis permuted the HLA or CMV assignments 20 times. In a later analysis, co-occurring TCRs were grouped using DBSCAN, with TCRdist sequence similarity added in when clustering inside HLA-allele-positive subsets. Repertoires with fewer than 30,000 or more than 120,000 public chains, plus five repertoires with anomalous nucleotide sharing, were excluded from co-occurrence clustering. In its TCRdb copy, this immuneACCESS table keeps in-frame sequences only and misses some clones. Where compared with another copy, unresolved V genes explain less than half of these, and the others have no known cause. The V and J calls and clone size come from that table; D and trimming were worked out from the DNA. The sample table contains 100,000 or so clones; only one count was recorded for about 74% of them. The ten largest clonotypes hold 9.6% of the sample.

Spanning cysteine to phenylalanine, the CDR3 consists of 12 amino acids. CDR3 DNA only is kept here, 36 bases in frame from base 1. For this chain, trimming is 10 bases at the V end and 3 bases at the J end, and the number of junction bases without a gene match is 5. The germline V gene (reference sequence) yields SEHNR for CDR1 and FQNEAQ for CDR2. Sequencing used PBMCs. The receptor comes from a male donor in good health and CMV-seropositive. The V and J genes are TRBV7-9 and TRBJ1-1; TRBD1 aligns with 7 central bases. At the DNA level, the sequence is TGTGCCACCACCAGGGGGGACACTGAAGCTTTCTTT. This yields the protein CATTRGDTEAFF.